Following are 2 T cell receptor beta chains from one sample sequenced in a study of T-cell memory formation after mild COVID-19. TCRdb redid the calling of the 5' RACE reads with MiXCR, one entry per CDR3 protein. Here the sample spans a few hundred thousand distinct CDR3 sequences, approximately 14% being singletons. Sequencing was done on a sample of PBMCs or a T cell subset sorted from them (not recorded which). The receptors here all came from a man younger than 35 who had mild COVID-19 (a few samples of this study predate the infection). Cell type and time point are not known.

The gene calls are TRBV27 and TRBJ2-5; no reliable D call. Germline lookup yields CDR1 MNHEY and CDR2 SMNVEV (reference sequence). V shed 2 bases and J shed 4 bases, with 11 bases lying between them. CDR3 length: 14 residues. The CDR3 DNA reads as TGTGCCAGCAGTTTAGCCGCGAGTAGAGAGACCCAGTACTTC. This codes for CASSLAASRETQYF.

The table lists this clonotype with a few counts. Here the CDR3 reads CASSLRGRYGYTF. CDR3 DNA: TGTGCCAGCAGCTTAAGGGGGCGCTATGGCTACACCTTC. The chain has TRBV7-2 and TRBJ1-2; 7 bases map to TRBD1. CDR1 and CDR2 from the germline V gene are SGHTA and FQGNSA. CDR3 size: 13 residues. The trim removed 2 bases at V and 4 bases at J, leaving 1 base unmatched.